This record covers a single TCR beta chain. Its antigen is as yet unknown. This entry belongs to a study of T cell responses to AZD1222 COVID-19 vaccine. Points from the study as a whole: Donors were largely white British and mainly female; clonal diversity was possibly underestimated. Seropositive AZD1222 recipients at baseline numbered only five or six.

The V and J ends lost 3 bases and 3 bases, in that order; junction bases with no gene match: 6. Looked up from germline, CDR1 is LGHDT and CDR2 is YNNKEL (reference sequence). This CDR3 region has 16 residues. Clones were read by immunoSEQ multiplex PCR, and TCRdb kept only the in-frame ones, dropping some. The sample yields 150,000 to 160,000 clones, 80% to 90% seen once. The sequencing used peripheral blood, collected on day 0 of MenACWY control vaccination. The receptor was derived from an adult in good health. The chain joins TRBV3-1 (or the pseudogene TRBV3-2) to TRBJ2-2; 8 positions agree with TRBD1. CDR3 DNA: TGTGCCAGCAGCCACGGACAGGGCCGATACACCGGGGAGCTGTTTTTT. This codes for CASSHGQGRYTGELFF.